This T cell receptor beta chain was captured in a study of T cells in Graves' hyperthyroidism and ophthalmopathy. Amplification of TCR beta CDR3 regions used RNA as the template. The TCR CDR3 first-round RT-PCR relied on the HTBI primer set. TCRdb ran MiXCR on the multiplex PCR reads and lists one entry per CDR3 protein. Among 650,000 to 700,000 distinct CDR3 sequences, around a sixth were seen once, and the ten largest hold around 16%. The sample holds many counts of this clonotype. Looked up from germline, CDR1 is DFQATT and CDR2 is SNEGSKA (reference sequence). The CDR3 is made up of 14 amino acids. Stable Graves' hyperthyroidism meant no ophthalmopathy progression within 18 months. Patients aged 18 to 65 had newly diagnosed hyperthyroidism of under 2 months' duration.

Sequencing was done on a sample of blood. The clonotype was recovered from a man aged 45-60 years with Graves' hyperthyroidism. The J gene is TRBJ1-1, the V gene TRBV20-1, with D uncertain. CDR3 protein: CTFYLADRNTEAFF. CDR3 in DNA: TGCACCTTCTACCTGGCAGATCGGAACACTGAAGCTTTCTTT.